These 9 T cell receptor beta chains came from one sample sequenced in a study of T cell responses to AZD1222 COVID-19 vaccine. Repertoires were generated with immunoSEQ multiplex PCR, while TCRdb's copy carries only in-frame clones and drops some. The data show tens of thousands of clones, about 88% seen once. The source material was peripheral blood, sampled 28 days after the second AZD1222 dose. The source is an adult who received the AZD1222 COVID-19 vaccine.

The rearrangement uses TRBV5-1 and TRBJ1-6; 7 nucleotides agree with TRBD1. Per germline, CDR1 SGHRS and CDR2 YFSETQ. J gave up 7 bases and V 4 bases, and 8 bases lay outside the gene matches. This CDR3 is built from 15 residues. The CDR3 DNA follows: TGCGCCAGCAGCGGGGACAGCCACCGGAATTCACCCCTCCACTTT. This codes for CASSGDSHRNSPLHF.

The chain has TRBV5-1 and TRBJ2-7, with D maybe TRBD1 (6 bases). The CDR3 length is 15 residues. V dropped 0 bases and J dropped 6 bases, with 16 bases sitting between them. Per the germline V gene, CDR1 is SGHRS and CDR2 is YFSETQ. CDR3 DNA sequence: TGCGCCAGCAGCTTGGGGGGGCAGGCCAAGAGCGAGCAGTACTTC. Protein: CASSLGGQAKSEQYF. The variable domain in full, completed from reference TRBV5-1 and TRBJ2-7, reads KAGVTQTPRYLIKTRGQQVTLSCSPISGHRSVSWYQQTPGQGLQFLFEYFSETQRNKGNFPGRFSGRQFSNSRSEMNVSTLELGDSALYLCASSLGGQAKSEQYFGPGTRLTVT.

The rearrangement uses TRBV28 and TRBJ1-3, with unresolved D. In germline, CDR1 is MDHEN, CDR2 SYDVKM. Trimming left V 8 bases short and J 0 bases short, with 8 bases between. This CDR3 spans 13 amino acids. As DNA, the CDR3 is TGTGCCAGCCCGCTCGGCTCTGGAAACACCATATATTTT. This gives the protein CASPLGSGNTIYF. Looking up the rest from reference TRBV28 and TRBJ1-3 gives the full variable domain: DVKVTQSSRYLVKRTGEKVFLECVQDMDHENMFWYRQDPGLGLRLIYFSYDVKMKEKGDIPEGYSVSREKKERFSLILESASTNQTSMYLCASPLGSGNTIYFGEGSWLTVV.

This clone has just one count. This sequence joins TRBV4-1 and TRBJ1-5, with D tentatively TRBD1 (5 bases). The V end lost 3 bases, the J end lost 3 bases, and 18 bases lay between the germline ends. The CDR3 consists of 17 residues. The germline V gene has CDR1 MGHRA and CDR2 YSYEKL. The CDR3 nucleotides read TGCGCCAGCAGCCAGGCAGGGACCGCACCTTTCAATCAGCCCCAGCATTTT. It translates to CASSQAGTAPFNQPQHF.

V and J are TRBV19 and TRBJ2-7; the match to TRBD1 covers 7 bases. The CDR3 consists of 15 residues. Germline CDR1 reads LNHDA; CDR2 reads SQIVND (reference sequence). The V segment lost 4 bases and the J segment 0 bases; nucleotides outside the gene matches: 6. CDR3 sequence (DNA): TGTGCCAGTAGTACCGGGGACAGTTCCTCCTACGAGCAGTACTTC. Amino acid sequence: CASSTGDSSSYEQYF.

V gene TRBV9 combines with J gene TRBJ2-2; TRBD1 matches at 8 bases. Germline V gene data show CDR1 as SGDLS and CDR2 as YYNGEE. The CDR3 spans 15 residues. Losses at the gene ends were 1 base for V and 4 bases for J; bases not matched to a gene: 3. The CDR3 here is CASSVQGATTGELFF. In DNA, the CDR3 is TGTGCCAGCAGCGTACAGGGGGCGACCACCGGGGAGCTGTTTTTT.

The chain joins TRBV7-3 to TRBJ1-1; no reliable D call. Germline CDR1 reads SGHTA; CDR2 reads FQGTGA. V shed 1 base and J shed 0 bases, with 6 bases lying between them. The CDR3 totals 14 residues. CDR3 sequence reads: CASSLMGMNTEAFF. The DNA for the CDR3 is TGTGCCAGCAGCTTAATGGGGATGAACACTGAAGCTTTCTTT.

This clone was detected a few times. V is TRBV28 and J is TRBJ2-7; 10 bases align to TRBD1. The germline V gene has CDR1 MDHEN and CDR2 SYDVKM. There are 15 residues in the CDR3. V dropped 7 bases and J dropped 2; count of bases not matched to a gene: 8. Written as DNA, the CDR3 is TGTGCCAGCACCACCGGGGGACAGGGGACCTACGAGCAGTACTTC. This sequence encodes CASTTGGQGTYEQYF.

The chain carries TRBV11-2 and TRBJ1-5; D is undetermined. Trimming removed 1 base from V and 13 bases from J, with 14 bases in between. The CDR3 consists of 13 residues. Per germline, CDR1 SGHAT and CDR2 FQNNGV. The CDR3 bases are TGTGCCAGCAGCTTAGCGGAGTCGGGTCGACAGCATTTT. Its protein product is CASSLAESGRQHF.